Listed here are 11 T cell receptor beta chains from one sample, sequenced in a study of blood T cell repertoires in COVID-19. Only in-frame clones appear in the TCRdb table, and some are missing; sequencing was by immunoSEQ multiplex PCR. Among 95,000 to 110,000 clones listed, roughly 82% were seen once. Sequencing was done on a sample of peripheral blood. These TCRs come from a human donor in a cohort sampled during active COVID-19.

The chain recombines TRBV2 with TRBJ1-1, with 11 bases matching TRBD1. Germline V gene sequence: CDR1 SNHLY, CDR2 FYNNEI. Losses at the gene ends were 11 bases for V and 5 bases for J; bases not matched to a gene: 4. The CDR3 consists of 12 residues. CDR3 sequence reads: CAGQGARTEAFF. The CDR3 nucleotides are TGTGCCGGACAGGGGGCGAGGACTGAAGCTTTCTTT.

V usage is TRBV27 and J usage is TRBJ1-4; TRBD1 matches at 8 bases. The CDR3 has 15 residues. The V gene's germline CDR1 is MNHEY and CDR2 SMNVEV (reference sequence). V shed 3 bases and J 10 bases; nucleotides not matched to a gene: 10. The CDR3 sequence is CASSFSDRGSGKLFF. DNA for the CDR3: TGTGCCAGCAGTTTCTCTGACAGGGGAAGTGGAAAACTGTTTTTT.

This chain joins TRBV10-3 and TRBJ2-7; 10 bases agree with TRBD1. After removal of 6 bases from V and 6 bases from J, the junction contained 8 bases not matched to a gene. CDR1 is ENHRY, CDR2 SYGVKD, per germline. CDR3 length equals 14 residues. The CDR3 nucleotides read TGTGCCATCAGGGAGATGGGACAGGGGACCGAGCAGTACTTC. Its translation is CAIREMGQGTEQYF.

The chain joins TRBV7-9 to TRBJ2-7; D remains ambiguous. This CDR3 is 13 amino acids long. The V end was cut by 5 bases, the J end by 0 bases, with 8 bases between. Germline CDR1 reads SEHNR; CDR2 reads FQNEAQ (reference sequence). In DNA form, the CDR3 reads TGTGCCAGCAGCCCCCCCAGCTCCTACGAGCAGTACTTC. Its translation is CASSPPSSYEQYF.

V gene TRBV25-1 combines with J gene TRBJ2-5; 7 bases fit TRBD2. CDR1 and CDR2 (germline): MGHDK, SYGVNS. Unmatched junction bases numbered 12, after V lost 5 bases and J lost 0 bases. This CDR3 region has 17 residues. The CDR3 nucleotides are TGTGCCAGCAGTAGAGCCCCGGGACTAAAGTACCAAGAGACCCAGTACTTC. It translates to CASSRAPGLKYQETQYF. Filled out from reference TRBV25-1 and TRBJ2-5, the complete variable domain reads EADIYQTPRYLVIGTGKKITLECSQTMGHDKMYWYQQDPGMELHLIHYSYGVNSTEKGDLSSESTVSRIRTEHFPLTLESARPSHTSQYLCASSRAPGLKYQETQYFGPGTRLLVL.

The rearrangement uses TRBV2 and TRBJ1-1, with a weak D call TRBD1 (6 bases). The germline gives CDR1 SNHLY, CDR2 FYNNEI. V dropped 5 bases and J dropped 0 bases, with 16 bases sitting between them. The CDR3 extends over 16 amino acids. The CDR3, as DNA: TGTGCCAGCAGTCCAAAAAGACAGGTAATGAACACTGAAGCTTTCTTT. Its protein is CASSPKRQVMNTEAFF.

This clone was detected only once. The V call is TRBV4-2, the J call TRBJ1-2, with 8 positions matching TRBD1. Trimming removed 2 bases from V and 4 bases from J; junction bases left unmatched: 3. The CDR3 sequence is 14 residues long. In germline, CDR1 is LGHNA, CDR2 YNFKEQ. The CDR3 reads CASSQQTGAYGYTF. CDR3 DNA: TGTGCCAGCAGCCAACAGACAGGGGCCTATGGCTACACCTTC.

The genes are TRBV5-5 and TRBJ2-5, with TRBD2 as a possible D gene (6 bases). The V and J ends lost 6 bases and 5 bases respectively, with 14 bases between them. Germline V gives CDR1 SGHKS, CDR2 YYEKEE (reference sequence). This CDR3 has 13 residues. CDR3 region: CASTGAGRETQYF. CDR3 sequence (DNA): TGTGCCAGCACCGGAGCGGGTCGTGAGACCCAGTACTTC.

V usage is TRBV7-9 and J usage is TRBJ2-7, with D perhaps TRBD1 (5 bases). This CDR3 is built from 14 residues. The germline gives CDR1 SEHNR, CDR2 FQNEAQ (reference sequence). Trimming cost V 0 bases and J 2 bases, with 8 bases left between them. CDR3 sequence: CASSLAGQPYEQYF. CDR3 sequence (DNA): TGTGCCAGCAGCTTAGCGGGGCAACCCTACGAGCAGTACTTC. Full variable domain (rest looked up from reference TRBV7-9 and TRBJ2-7): DTGVSQNPRHKITKRGQNVTFRCDPISEHNRLYWYRQTLGQGPEFLTYFQNEAQLEKSRLLSDRFSAERPKGSFSTLEIQRTEQGDSAMYLCASSLAGQPYEQYFGPGTRLTVT.

V is TRBV6-5 and J is TRBJ1-6; TRBD1 matches 9 bases. The CDR3 has 14 amino acids. With 5 bases clipped from V and 11 bases from J, the junction kept 7 bases outside the gene matches. The germline V gene encodes CDR1 MNHEY and CDR2 SVGAGI. CDR3 sequence: CASSTRDRAAPLHF. As DNA, the CDR3 is TGTGCCAGCAGTACCCGGGACAGGGCCGCACCCCTCCACTTT.

This sequence joins TRBV10-3 and TRBJ1-4; TRBD1 might be the D (5 bases). V was clipped by 10 bases and J by 6 bases, with 18 bases between them. Germline V gene data show CDR1 as ENHRY and CDR2 as SYGVKD. There are 14 residues in the CDR3. The CDR3 bases are TGTGCCAGCCGGGCCGCAGGGATATATGAAAAACTGTTTTTT. Translating gives CASRAAGIYEKLFF.